Sequencing of this T cell receptor beta chain was carried out in a study of response to subunit inactivated influenza vaccine. Overall study findings and caveats: There was a suggestion from the authors that each seasonal influenza vaccination recruits few new T cells.

Remarks on this clonotype: The antigen is not known.

TCRdb itself ran the RT-PCR reads through MiXCR, one entry per CDR3 protein. The table shows approximately 500,000 distinct CDR3 sequences, with about an eighth occurring only once. The sequence came from a man aged 45 to 65 who received an inactivated influenza vaccine. The sample was PBMCs from blood, taken about 40 days after vaccination.

The CDR3 is CATSSGSGSRTDTQYF. The CDR3 coding sequence is TGTGCCACCAGCAGCGGTAGCGGGAGTAGGACAGATACGCAGTATTTT. This sequence joins TRBV15 and TRBJ2-3; 9 nucleotides line up with TRBD2. Germline CDR1 and CDR2: LNHNV and YYDKDF (reference sequence). With V trimmed by 3 bases and J by 3 bases, 7 bases remained unmatched. The CDR3 spans 16 residues.